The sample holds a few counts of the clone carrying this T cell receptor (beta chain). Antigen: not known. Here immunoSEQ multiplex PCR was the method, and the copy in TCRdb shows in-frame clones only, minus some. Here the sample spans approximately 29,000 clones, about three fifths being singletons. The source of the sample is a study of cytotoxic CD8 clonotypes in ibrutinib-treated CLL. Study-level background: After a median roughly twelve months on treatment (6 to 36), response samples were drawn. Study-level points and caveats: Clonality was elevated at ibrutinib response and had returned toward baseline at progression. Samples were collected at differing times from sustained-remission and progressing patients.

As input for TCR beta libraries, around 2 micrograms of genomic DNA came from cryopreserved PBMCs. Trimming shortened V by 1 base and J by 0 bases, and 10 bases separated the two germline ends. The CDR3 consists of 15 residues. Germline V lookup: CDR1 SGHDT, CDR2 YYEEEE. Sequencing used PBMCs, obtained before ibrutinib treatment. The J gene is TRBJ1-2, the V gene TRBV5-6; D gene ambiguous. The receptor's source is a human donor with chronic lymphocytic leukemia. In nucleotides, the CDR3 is TGTGCCAGCAGCTTGCTGAGGGTGCCTAACTATGGCTACACCTTC. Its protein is CASSLLRVPNYGYTF.